Presented here are 7 T cell receptor beta chains from one specimen sequenced in a study of cytomegalovirus exposure and HLA in healthy donors. Researchers ran the PCR with 60 Vbeta and 13 Jbeta primers. Generated by immunoSEQ multiplex PCR, the TCRdb table keeps only in-frame clones and is missing some. Found here are about 170,000 clones, 60% to 80% of them singletons; the top ten hold approximately 6.3%. The material sequenced was PBMCs. These TCRs come from a man in his forties in good health and CMV-seropositive.

The chain links TRBV9 to TRBJ2-1; 7 nucleotides match TRBD1. Germline loops: CDR1 SGDLS, CDR2 YYNGEE. V was pared by 0 bases and J by 7 bases, with 7 bases of the junction left unmatched. The CDR3 runs 15 residues. The CDR3 DNA follows: TGTGCCAGCAGCGTAGGACAGGGTTCGAGTAATGAGCAGTTCTTC. This sequence encodes CASSVGQGSSNEQFF.

To note about this clone: The junction differs from germline at one of its ends, possibly a read error. The V and J genes are TRBV2 and TRBJ2-4, with a tentative D call TRBD2 (5 bases). Germline CDR1 SNHLY, CDR2 FYNNEI. This CDR3 has 17 amino acids. The CDR3 sequence: CASSARSLTLAKNSQYF. CDR3 DNA sequence: TGTGCCAGCAGTGCCCGTAGCTTAACCCTAGCCAAAAACAGTCAGTACTTC.

CDR3 region: CASSRGQVRDTGELFF. The CDR3 bases are TGTGCCAGCAGCCGGGGACAGGTCCGTGACACCGGGGAGCTGTTTTTT. The chain combines TRBV7-3 with TRBJ2-2, with 8 positions matching TRBD1. Germline assignment: CDR1 SGHTA and CDR2 FQGTGA. CDR3 length: 16 amino acids. Trimming at V came to 5 bases and at J to 3 bases, leaving 8 bases not matched to a gene.

This clone was detected only once. V usage is TRBV29-1 and J usage is TRBJ2-7; 7 nucleotides align to TRBD1. CDR3 size: 14 residues. The trim removed 5 bases at V and 0 bases at J, leaving 7 bases unmatched. Germline CDR1 is SQVTM and CDR2 is ANQGSEA. CDR3 nucleotides: TGCAGCGTTTCACGGGACAGTTCCTCCTACGAGCAGTACTTC. Translated, it gives CSVSRDSSSYEQYF.

This chain connects TRBV5-1 to TRBJ2-7; D may be TRBD1 (6 bases). This CDR3 is 17 amino acids long. V dropped 0 bases and J dropped 2 bases, with 18 bases sitting between them. Germline values: CDR1 SGHRS, CDR2 YFSETQ. The CDR3 region is CASSLARTAKGTYEQYF. The CDR3, as DNA: TGCGCCAGCAGCTTGGCCCGGACAGCCAAGGGGACCTACGAGCAGTACTTC.

This rearrangement joins TRBV19 to TRBJ1-2, with D maybe TRBD1 (6 bases). Trimming took 10 bases from V and 6 from J, leaving 18 bases between them. Germline V gives CDR1 LNHDA, CDR2 SQIVND (reference sequence). The CDR3 has 13 amino acids. The CDR3 DNA follows: TGTGCCACAAAACAAAACAGGGCCCATGGCTACACCTTC. Translated, it gives CATKQNRAHGYTF.

The J gene is TRBJ2-1, the V gene TRBV11-2, with 9 bases identical to TRBD2. The ends lost 3 bases at V and 4 bases at J; junction bases unmatched: 4. This CDR3 contains 15 residues. CDR1 and CDR2 (germline): SGHAT, FQNNGV. The chain's CDR3 is CASSFSSGVYNEQFF. The CDR3, as DNA: TGTGCCAGCAGCTTTTCTAGCGGGGTATACAATGAGCAGTTCTTC. The full variable domain, its missing parts supplied by reference TRBV11-2 and TRBJ2-1, is EAGVAQSPRYKIIEKRQSVAFWCNPISGHATLYWYQQILGQGPKLLIQFQNNGVVDDSQLPKDRFSAERLKGVDSTLKIQPAKLEDSAVYLCASSFSSGVYNEQFFGPGTRLTVL.